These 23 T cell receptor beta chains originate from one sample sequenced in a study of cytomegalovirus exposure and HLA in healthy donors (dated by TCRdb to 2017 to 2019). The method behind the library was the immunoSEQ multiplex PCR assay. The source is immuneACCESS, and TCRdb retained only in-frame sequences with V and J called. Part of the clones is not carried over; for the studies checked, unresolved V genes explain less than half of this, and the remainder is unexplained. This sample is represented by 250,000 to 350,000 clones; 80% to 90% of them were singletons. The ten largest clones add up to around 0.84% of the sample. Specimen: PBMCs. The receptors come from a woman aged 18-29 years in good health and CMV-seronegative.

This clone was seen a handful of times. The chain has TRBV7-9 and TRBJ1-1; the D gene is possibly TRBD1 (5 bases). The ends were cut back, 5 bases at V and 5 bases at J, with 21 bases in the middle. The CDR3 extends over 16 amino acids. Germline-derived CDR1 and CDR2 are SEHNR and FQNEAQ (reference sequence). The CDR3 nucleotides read TGTGCCAGCAGCCCGGGTAAGGGGCAGGTTGGGACTGAAGCTTTCTTT. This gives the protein CASSPGKGQVGTEAFF.

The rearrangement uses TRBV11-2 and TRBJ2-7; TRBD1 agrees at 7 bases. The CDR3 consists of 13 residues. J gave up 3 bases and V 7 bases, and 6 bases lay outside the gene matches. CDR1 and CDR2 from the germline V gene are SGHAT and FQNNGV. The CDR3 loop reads CASTDRVSYEQYF. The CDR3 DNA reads TGTGCCAGCACCGACAGGGTCAGCTACGAGCAGTACTTC.

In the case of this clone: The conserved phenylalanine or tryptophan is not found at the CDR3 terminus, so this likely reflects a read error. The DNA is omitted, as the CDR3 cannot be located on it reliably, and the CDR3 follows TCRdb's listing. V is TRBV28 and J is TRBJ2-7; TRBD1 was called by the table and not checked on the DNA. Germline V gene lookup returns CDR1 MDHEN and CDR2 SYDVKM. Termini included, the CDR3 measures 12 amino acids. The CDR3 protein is CASSSEGTVLIL.

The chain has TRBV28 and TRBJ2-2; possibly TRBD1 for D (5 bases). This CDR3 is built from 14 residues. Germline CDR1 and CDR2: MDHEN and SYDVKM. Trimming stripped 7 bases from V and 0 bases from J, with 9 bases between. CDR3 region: CASTGQTNTGELFF. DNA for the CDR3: TGTGCCAGCACCGGACAAACGAACACCGGGGAGCTGTTTTTT.

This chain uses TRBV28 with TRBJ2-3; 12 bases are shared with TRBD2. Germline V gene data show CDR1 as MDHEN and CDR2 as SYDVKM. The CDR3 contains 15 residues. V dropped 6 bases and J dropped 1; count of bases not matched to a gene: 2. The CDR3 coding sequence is TGTGCCAGCAGCCCTAGCGGGAGGGGCACAGATACGCAGTATTTT. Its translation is CASSPSGRGTDTQYF.

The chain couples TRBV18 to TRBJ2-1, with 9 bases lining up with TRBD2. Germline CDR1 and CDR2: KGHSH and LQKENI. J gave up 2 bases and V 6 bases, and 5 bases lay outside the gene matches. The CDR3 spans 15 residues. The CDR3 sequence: CASSPSGRTYNEQFF. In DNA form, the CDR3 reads TGTGCCAGCTCCCCCAGCGGGAGGACCTACAATGAGCAGTTCTTC.

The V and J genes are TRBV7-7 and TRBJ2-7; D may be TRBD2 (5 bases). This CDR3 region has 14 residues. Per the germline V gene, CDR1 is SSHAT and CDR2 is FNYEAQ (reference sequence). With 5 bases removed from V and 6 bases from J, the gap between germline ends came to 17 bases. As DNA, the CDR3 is TGTGCCAGCAGCCCAACTAGTACGGCGGTCGAGCAGTACTTC. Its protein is CASSPTSTAVEQYF.

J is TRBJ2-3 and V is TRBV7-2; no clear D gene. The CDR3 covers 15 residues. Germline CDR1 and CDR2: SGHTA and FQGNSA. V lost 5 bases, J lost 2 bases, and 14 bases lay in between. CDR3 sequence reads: CASSPQYLNTDTQYF. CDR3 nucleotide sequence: TGTGCCAGCAGCCCCCAGTACCTTAACACAGATACGCAGTATTTT.

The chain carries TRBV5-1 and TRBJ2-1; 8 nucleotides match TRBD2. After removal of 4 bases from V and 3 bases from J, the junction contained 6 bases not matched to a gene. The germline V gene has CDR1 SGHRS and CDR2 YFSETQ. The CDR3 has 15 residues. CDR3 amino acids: CASSPIAGSYNEQFF. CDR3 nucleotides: TGCGCCAGCAGCCCAATAGCGGGGAGCTACAATGAGCAGTTCTTC.

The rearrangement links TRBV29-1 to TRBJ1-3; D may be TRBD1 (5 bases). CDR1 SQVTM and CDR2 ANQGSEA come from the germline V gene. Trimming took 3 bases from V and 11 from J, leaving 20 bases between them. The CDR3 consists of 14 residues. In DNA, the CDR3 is TGCAGCGTTGATAGCGTCCTTTGGGGGGGAGCCATATATTTT. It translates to CSVDSVLWGGAIYF.

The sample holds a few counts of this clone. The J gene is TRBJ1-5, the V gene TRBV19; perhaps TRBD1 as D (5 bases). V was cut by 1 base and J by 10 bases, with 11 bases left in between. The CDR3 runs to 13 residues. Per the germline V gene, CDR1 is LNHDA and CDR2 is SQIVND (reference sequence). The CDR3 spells CASSIVGGDPQHF. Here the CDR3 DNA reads TGTGCCAGTAGTATAGTCGGAGGGGACCCCCAGCATTTT.

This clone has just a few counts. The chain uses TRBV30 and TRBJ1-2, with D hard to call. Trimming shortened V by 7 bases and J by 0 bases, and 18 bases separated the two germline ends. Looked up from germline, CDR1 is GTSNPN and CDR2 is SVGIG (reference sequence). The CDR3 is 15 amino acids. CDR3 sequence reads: CASGSKQTTNYGYTF. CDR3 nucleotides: TGTGCCTCGGGCAGTAAACAGACTACTAACTATGGCTACACCTTC.

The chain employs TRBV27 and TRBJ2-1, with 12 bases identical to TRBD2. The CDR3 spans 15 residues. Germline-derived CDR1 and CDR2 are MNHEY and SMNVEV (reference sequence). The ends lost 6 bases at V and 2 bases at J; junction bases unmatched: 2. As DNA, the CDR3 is TGTGCCAGCAGCCTAGCGGGAGGGCCCTACAATGAGCAGTTCTTC. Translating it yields CASSLAGGPYNEQFF.

The CDR3 DNA reads TGTGCCAGCAGTACAGGGGGGAAACTGTTTTTT. Protein: CASSTGGKLFF. This chain connects TRBV7-2 to TRBJ1-4, with TRBD1 matching over 8 bases. This CDR3 region has 11 residues. Per germline, CDR1 SGHTA and CDR2 FQGNSA. V lost 6 bases, J lost 11 bases, and 2 bases stayed unmatched.

CDR3 coding DNA: TGTGCCAGCAGCTTAGGAGGGACCAGCTCCTACAATGAGCAGTTCTTC. Translating gives CASSLGGTSSYNEQFF. This rearrangement joins TRBV5-4 to TRBJ2-1; weak D call: TRBD2 (6 bases). The CDR3 spans 16 residues. Germline V gives CDR1 SGHNT, CDR2 YYREEE (reference sequence). Between the trimmed V and J ends, which lost 2 bases and 0 bases, there was a span of 12 bases.

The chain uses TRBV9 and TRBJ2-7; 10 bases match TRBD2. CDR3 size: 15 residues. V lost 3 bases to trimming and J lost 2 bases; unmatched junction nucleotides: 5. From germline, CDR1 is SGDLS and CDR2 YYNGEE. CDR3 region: CASSAYSGGTYEQYF. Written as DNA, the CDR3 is TGTGCCAGCAGCGCTTATAGCGGGGGGACCTACGAGCAGTACTTC. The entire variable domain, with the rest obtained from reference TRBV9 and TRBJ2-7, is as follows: DSGVTQTPKHLITATGQRVTLRCSPRSGDLSVYWYQQSLDQGLQFLIQYYNGEERAKGNILERFSAQQFPDLHSELNLSSLELGDSALYFCASSAYSGGTYEQYFGPGTRLTVT.

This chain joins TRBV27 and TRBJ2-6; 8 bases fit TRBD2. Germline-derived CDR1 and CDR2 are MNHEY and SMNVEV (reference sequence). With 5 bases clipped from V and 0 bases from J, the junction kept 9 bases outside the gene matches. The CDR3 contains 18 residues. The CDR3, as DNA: TGTGCCAGCAGTCATACTAGCGGAGGGACCTCTGGGGCCAACGTCCTGACTTTC. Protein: CASSHTSGGTSGANVLTF.

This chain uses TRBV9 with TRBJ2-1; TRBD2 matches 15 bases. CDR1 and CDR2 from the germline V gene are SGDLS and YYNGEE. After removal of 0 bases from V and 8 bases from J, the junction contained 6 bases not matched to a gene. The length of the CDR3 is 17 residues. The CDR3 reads CASSVGWGLAGGYEQFF. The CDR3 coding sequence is TGTGCCAGCAGCGTAGGTTGGGGACTAGCGGGAGGCTATGAGCAGTTCTTC.

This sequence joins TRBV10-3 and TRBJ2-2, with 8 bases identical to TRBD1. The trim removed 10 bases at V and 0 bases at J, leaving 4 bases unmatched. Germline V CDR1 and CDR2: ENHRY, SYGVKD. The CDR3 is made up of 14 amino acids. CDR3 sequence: CATTQGANTGELFF. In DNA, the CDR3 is TGTGCCACCACACAGGGGGCGAACACCGGGGAGCTGTTTTTT.

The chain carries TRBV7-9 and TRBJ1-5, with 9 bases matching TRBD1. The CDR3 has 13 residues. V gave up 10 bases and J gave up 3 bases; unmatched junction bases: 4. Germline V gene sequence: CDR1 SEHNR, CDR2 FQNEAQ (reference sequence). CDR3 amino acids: CATGTGHNQPQHF. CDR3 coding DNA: TGTGCCACAGGGACAGGGCACAATCAGCCCCAGCATTTT. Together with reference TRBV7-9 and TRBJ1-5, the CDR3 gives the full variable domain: DTGVSQNPRHKITKRGQNVTFRCDPISEHNRLYWYRQTLGQGPEFLTYFQNEAQLEKSRLLSDRFSAERPKGSFSTLEIQRTEQGDSAMYLCATGTGHNQPQHFGDGTRLSIL.

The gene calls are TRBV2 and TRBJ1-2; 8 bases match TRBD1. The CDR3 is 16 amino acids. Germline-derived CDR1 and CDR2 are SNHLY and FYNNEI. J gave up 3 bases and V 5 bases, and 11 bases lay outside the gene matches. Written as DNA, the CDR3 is TGTGCCAGCAGTCCCCTTCCGGCAGGGGGCTACTATGGCTACACCTTC. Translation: CASSPLPAGGYYGYTF.

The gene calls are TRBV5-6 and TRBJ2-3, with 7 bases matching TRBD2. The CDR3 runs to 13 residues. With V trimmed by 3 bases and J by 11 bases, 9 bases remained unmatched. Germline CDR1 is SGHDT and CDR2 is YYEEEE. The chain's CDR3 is CASSWIAGTKQYF. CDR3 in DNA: TGTGCCAGCAGCTGGATAGCGGGTACCAAGCAGTATTTT.

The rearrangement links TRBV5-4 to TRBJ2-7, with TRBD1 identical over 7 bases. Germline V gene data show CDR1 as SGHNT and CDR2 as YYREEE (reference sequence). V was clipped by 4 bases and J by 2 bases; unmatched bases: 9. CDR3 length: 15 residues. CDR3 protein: CASSLDRVSTYEQYF. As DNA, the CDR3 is TGTGCCAGCAGCCTCGACAGGGTATCAACCTACGAGCAGTACTTC.